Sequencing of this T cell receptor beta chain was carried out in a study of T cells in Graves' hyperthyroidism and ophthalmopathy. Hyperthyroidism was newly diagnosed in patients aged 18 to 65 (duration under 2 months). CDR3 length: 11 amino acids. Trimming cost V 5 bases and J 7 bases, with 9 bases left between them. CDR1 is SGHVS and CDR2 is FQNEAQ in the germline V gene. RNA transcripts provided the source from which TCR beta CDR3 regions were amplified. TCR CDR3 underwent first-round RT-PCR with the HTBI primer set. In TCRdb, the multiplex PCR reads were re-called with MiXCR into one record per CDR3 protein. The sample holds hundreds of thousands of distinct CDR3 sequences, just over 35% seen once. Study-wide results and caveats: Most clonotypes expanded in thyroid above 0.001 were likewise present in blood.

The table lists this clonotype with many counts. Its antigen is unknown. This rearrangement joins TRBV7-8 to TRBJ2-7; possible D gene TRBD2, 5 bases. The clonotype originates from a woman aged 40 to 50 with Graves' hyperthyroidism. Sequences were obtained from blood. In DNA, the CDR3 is TGTGCCAGCAGCATTACTAGGGAGCAGTACTTC. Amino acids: CASSITREQYF.